The rows below give T cell receptor beta chains drawn from one sample of a study of blood T cell repertoires in COVID-19. Some clones are missing from TCRdb's copy, which holds only in-frame ones; the method was immunoSEQ multiplex PCR. The sample carries around 160,000 clones, more than 75% recorded once. Sequencing was carried out using peripheral blood. The origin of the receptors is a man aged 55 to 70 with active or convalescent COVID-19. The CDR3 runs from the conserved cysteine through the conserved F or W. D genes are given only for firm matches. Size tells how often a clone was seen (once, few, many) or the class of an expanded clone, and some rows leave it out.

j_call,d_call,cdr3_length,clone_size,v_call,cdr3_aa,cdr3_nt
TRBJ2-3,NA,14,once,TRBV19,CASTRRYTTDTQYF,TGTGCCAGTACCCGGCGGTATACCACAGATACGCAGTATTTT
TRBJ1-6,TRBD1,15,NA,TRBV25-1,CASSDPSRQGNSLHF,TGTGCCAGCAGTGATCCAAGCCGACAGGGGAATTCCCTCCACTTT
TRBJ1-4,TRBD1,14,NA,TRBV19,CAIGRGQPNEKLFF,TGTGCCATCGGGCGGGGACAGCCTAATGAAAAACTGTTTTTT
TRBJ1-1,NA,12,NA,TRBV6-5,CASSPTGREAFF,TGTGCCAGCAGTCCCACAGGGAGAGAAGCTTTCTTT
TRBJ1-1,NA,14,NA,TRBV2,CASSGGRANTEAFF,TGTGCCAGCAGTGGGGGGCGGGCTAACACTGAAGCTTTCTTT
TRBJ1-2,NA,14,NA,TRBV6-5,CASSYTDRSYGYTF,TGTGCCAGCAGTTACACCGACAGGAGCTATGGCTACACCTTC
TRBJ1-2,NA,16,NA,TRBV7-9,CASSWGRGTSRVGYTF,TGTGCCAGCAGCTGGGGCAGGGGTACATCTCGGGTCGGCTACACCTTC
TRBJ2-1,TRBD1,14,NA,TRBV5-1,CASSLRQGAGEQFF,TGCGCCAGCAGCTTGCGCCAGGGGGCCGGGGAGCAGTTCTTC
TRBJ1-2,NA,14,NA,TRBV28,CASSPNQFNYGYTF,TGTGCCAGCAGTCCCAATCAGTTCAACTATGGCTACACCTTC
TRBJ2-1,NA,15,NA,TRBV6-5,CASSLAGGNPHEQFF,TGTGCCAGCAGCCTCGCTGGCGGGAACCCCCATGAGCAGTTCTTC
TRBJ2-3,TRBD1,16,once,TRBV6-2/TRBV6-3,CASSYRGQVVTDTQYF,TGTGCCAGCAGTTACAGGGGACAGGTTGTAACAGATACGCAGTATTTT
TRBJ2-7,NA,11,few,TRBV20-1,CSAHRSYEQYF,TGCAGTGCCCACAGATCCTACGAGCAGTACTTC
TRBJ2-5,TRBD2,14,once,TRBV7-9,CASSFGLAEETQYF,TGTGCCAGCAGCTTCGGACTAGCGGAAGAGACCCAGTACTTC
TRBJ1-6,NA,16,NA,TRBV6-6,CASSYGRGENNSPLHF,TGTGCCAGCAGTTACGGCAGGGGCGAAAATAATTCACCCCTCCACTTT
TRBJ2-5,TRBD2,16,NA,TRBV7-6,CASSLAGGLGGETQYF,TGTGCCAGCAGCTTAGCGGGCGGACTAGGCGGAGAGACCCAGTACTTC
TRBJ1-1,NA,12,NA,TRBV11-1,CASSSTGDQAFF,TGTGCCAGCAGCTCGACAGGCGATCAAGCTTTCTTT
TRBJ1-6,NA,15,NA,TRBV6-1,CASSEQEGDHSPLHF,TGTGCCAGCAGTGAACAGGAGGGCGATCATTCACCCCTCCACTTT
TRBJ2-7,TRBD2,14,NA,TRBV28,CASRVALAVYEQYF,TGTGCCAGCAGGGTAGCACTAGCGGTCTACGAGCAGTACTTC
TRBJ2-3,TRBD2,16,once,TRBV10-3,CAISLQREGPGNTQYF,TGTGCCATCAGTTTACAGCGGGAGGGACCCGGGAATACGCAGTATTTT
TRBJ1-3,TRBD1,15,NA,TRBV3-1/TRBV3-2,CASRATGNSGNTIYF,TGTGCCAGCAGGGCGACAGGGAACTCTGGAAACACCATATATTTT
TRBJ2-1,TRBD2,14,NA,TRBV24-1,CATSDAIAGGRRFF,TGTGCCACCAGTGATGCTATAGCGGGAGGACGTCGGTTCTTC
TRBJ2-7,NA,14,NA,TRBV5-1,CASSPSRVSYEQYF,TGCGCCAGCAGTCCCTCTAGAGTGAGTTACGAGCAGTACTTC
TRBJ2-2,TRBD1,15,NA,TRBV6-5,CASRDRGIGTGELFF,TGTGCCAGCAGGGACAGGGGGATTGGTACCGGGGAGCTGTTTTTT
TRBJ2-7,TRBD1,15,NA,TRBV3-1/TRBV3-2,CASSQDLGQIYEQYF,TGTGCCAGCAGCCAAGACCTGGGACAGATCTACGAGCAGTACTTC
TRBJ1-1,TRBD1,13,once,TRBV12-3/TRBV12-4,CASSDRGRTEAFF,TGTGCCAGCAGTGACAGGGGGCGTACTGAAGCTTTCTTT
TRBJ1-5,NA,14,NA,TRBV13,CASTLGQGNQPQHF,TGTGCCAGCACCCTAGGGCAGGGTAATCAGCCCCAGCATTTT
TRBJ2-3,NA,14,many,TRBV5-1,CASSLYSSGDTQYF,TGCGCCAGCAGCTTGTACTCTTCGGGGGATACGCAGTATTTT
TRBJ2-1,TRBD2,17,few,TRBV4-2,CASSQDRSASGGNEQFF,TGTGCCAGCAGCCAAGACAGGTCTGCTAGCGGGGGTAATGAGCAGTTCTTC
TRBJ1-4,NA,16,NA,TRBV7-9,CASSPDGGAFHEKLFF,TGTGCCAGCAGCCCCGATGGGGGGGCATTTCATGAAAAACTGTTTTTT
TRBJ2-3,NA,15,NA,TRBV21-1,CASNKTDWCTDTQYF,TGTGCCAGCAACAAAACGGACTGGTGCACAGATACGCAGTATTTT
TRBJ2-3,TRBD2,15,once,TRBV7-3,CASSPTSGRADTQYF,TGTGCCAGCAGCCCAACTAGCGGGAGGGCAGATACGCAGTATTTT
TRBJ1-1,NA,16,NA,TRBV7-9,CASSPGPPSRDTEAFF,TGTGCCAGCAGCCCAGGGCCCCCCAGCCGGGACACTGAAGCTTTCTTT
TRBJ2-7,NA,14,NA,TRBV7-2,CASSPSAARGEQYF,TGTGCCAGCAGCCCATCCGCGGCTAGGGGGGAGCAGTACTTC
TRBJ1-1,NA,15,NA,TRBV19,CASSIGVAGFGEAFF,TGTGCCAGTAGTATAGGTGTGGCAGGGTTCGGTGAAGCTTTCTTT
TRBJ2-3,NA,13,NA,TRBV19,CASSRLPPDTQYF,TGTGCCAGTAGTAGACTACCCCCAGATACGCAGTATTTT
TRBJ2-3,NA,13,NA,TRBV7-8,CASSEEVGDTQYF,TGTGCCAGCAGCGAGGAGGTAGGAGATACGCAGTATTTT
TRBJ1-2,NA,17,NA,TRBV18,CASSPPSRASGDYGYTF,TGTGCCAGCTCACCACCGTCCAGAGCATCCGGGGACTATGGCTACACCTTC
TRBJ1-2,NA,14,NA,TRBV5-1,CASSLSGGDYGYTF,TGCGCCAGCAGCTTGAGCGGGGGTGACTATGGCTACACCTTC
TRBJ2-7,NA,15,NA,TRBV5-6,CASSARVVLPYEQYF,TGTGCCAGCAGCGCCAGGGTTGTACTACCCTACGAGCAGTACTTC
TRBJ2-7,NA,15,NA,TRBV2,CASSEGGVEGYEQYF,TGTGCCAGCAGCGAAGGGGGAGTCGAGGGTTACGAGCAGTACTTC
TRBJ1-4,NA,14,NA,TRBV19,CASKFTGDNEKLFF,TGTGCCAGTAAGTTTACAGGCGATAATGAAAAACTGTTTTTT
TRBJ2-3,NA,12,few,TRBV12-3/TRBV12-4,CASSRLTDTQYF,TGTGCCAGCAGTCGCCTAACAGATACGCAGTATTTT
TRBJ1-1,NA,11,NA,TRBV10-1,CASLSNTEAFF,TGCGCCAGCCTTTCGAACACTGAAGCTTTCTTT
TRBJ1-6,TRBD1,16,NA,TRBV19,CASSSRTGPSGSPLHF,TGTGCCAGTAGTAGCCGGACAGGCCCCTCTGGGTCACCCCTCCACTTT
TRBJ1-2,TRBD1,16,few,TRBV28,CASSLFGTASNYGYTF,TGTGCCAGCAGTTTATTTGGGACAGCATCTAACTATGGCTACACCTTC
TRBJ2-2,NA,16,once,TRBV7-9,CASSLIVGVNTGELFF,TGTGCCAGCAGCTTAATAGTAGGGGTGAACACCGGGGAGCTGTTTTTT
TRBJ2-1,TRBD2,17,NA,TRBV13,CASSPLLAGGGYNEQFF,TGTGCCAGCAGCCCCTTGCTAGCGGGAGGAGGGTACAATGAGCAGTTCTTC
TRBJ2-2,NA,17,NA,TRBV6-2/TRBV6-3,CASSYGLGRPRAGELFF,TGTGCCAGCAGTTACGGGTTAGGCCGACCACGGGCCGGGGAGCTGTTTTTT